A selection of T cell receptor beta chains follows, all from one sample in a study of human T cells and chemical hapten exposure. TCRdb independently ran MiXCR on the RACE reads; one entry per CDR3 protein. The table records some 360,000 distinct CDR3 sequences, 4% to 6% of them present only once. The sample was whole blood, taken in connection with sensitization to the hapten diphenylcyclopropenone (DPC). These receptor sequences come from a woman between 50 and 59 years old with alopecia areata. Some clones in this sample may be carry-over from other donors' samples. Both conserved end residues are part of each CDR3. Fields, in order: V gene, J gene, CDR3 length, clone size, D gene, CDR3 protein, CDR3 DNA. The D gene is left open where the match is weak. Clone size is shown for a subset of rows, as once, few, many or a class of expanded clone.

>TRBV18|TRBJ2-3|16|NA|NA
CASSPLGVASTDTQYF
TGTGCCAGCTCACCGCTGGGAGTTGCTAGCACAGATACGCAGTATTTT
>TRBV18|TRBJ2-1|15|NA|TRBD2
CASSPRLAEYNEQFF
TGTGCCAGCTCACCGAGACTAGCTGAATACAATGAGCAGTTCTTC
>TRBV5-8|TRBJ1-3|12|many|NA
CASSSDGNTIYF
TGTGCCAGCAGCTCTGACGGAAACACCATATATTTT
>TRBV13|TRBJ1-1|15|NA|TRBD1
CASSPTGQGNTEAFF
TGTGCCAGCAGCCCAACGGGACAGGGTAACACTGAAGCTTTCTTT
>TRBV6-5|TRBJ2-3|16|many|TRBD1
CASSRRVGQSADTQYF
TGTGCCAGCAGTCGCCGCGTGGGACAGAGCGCAGATACGCAGTATTTT
>TRBV12-3/TRBV12-4|TRBJ2-2|16|many|NA
CASSSKWFANTGELFF
TGTGCCAGCAGTTCCAAATGGTTCGCGAACACCGGGGAGCTGTTTTTT
>TRBV3-1|TRBJ2-1|15|NA|NA
CASSQDRVGGNEQFF
TGTGCCAGCAGCCAAGATCGTGTAGGGGGGAACGAGCAGTTCTTC
>TRBV18|TRBJ2-1|17|few|TRBD2
CASSPPSAAGGSNEQFF
TGTGCCAGCTCACCACCTTCGGCAGCGGGAGGTTCCAATGAGCAGTTCTTC
>TRBV28|TRBJ2-6|19|few|NA
CASRGTESIGRSGANVLTF
TGTGCCAGCAGAGGGACGGAGAGCATAGGGCGCTCTGGGGCCAACGTCCTGACTTTC
>TRBV7-9|TRBJ1-2|13|many|NA
CASSSQGTYGYTF
TGTGCCAGCAGCTCCCAGGGGACCTATGGCTACACCTTC
>TRBV15|TRBJ2-5|16|NA|NA
CATSRPPEQHEETQYF
TGTGCCACCAGCAGACCCCCTGAGCAACACGAGGAGACCCAGTACTTC
>TRBV29-1|TRBJ1-2|14|NA|TRBD1
CSAGRQGGDYGYTF
TGCAGCGCGGGCCGACAGGGAGGCGACTATGGCTACACCTTC